This T cell receptor (beta chain) was sequenced in a study of radiotherapy plus CTLA-4 blockade in lung cancer. Study-level findings and limits: Strongest reported response predictors: early blood clone changes and post-radiation interferon-beta. Expansion in blood of tumor-derived TCR clones was seen after radiotherapy plus ipilimumab.

Clones were read by immunoSEQ multiplex PCR, and TCRdb kept only the in-frame ones, dropping some. The repertoire includes 64,000 or so clones, under 75% of them detected once, and about 8% sits in the top ten. This clone is deemed medium-sized. Its antigen is unidentified. Alongside CTLA-4 blockade with ipilimumab, patients with chemo-refractory metastatic non-small-cell lung cancer received focal radiation. The V and J ends lost 0 bases and 0 bases respectively, with 9 bases between them. Germline values: CDR1 LGHNA, CDR2 YSLEER. This CDR3 has 15 residues. The gene calls are TRBV4-3 and TRBJ2-7; tentative D call: TRBD1 (5 bases). Sequenced material: peripheral blood, taken from a patient treated with radiotherapy plus ipilimumab. This sequence was found in a human donor with non-small cell lung cancer whose response to radiotherapy plus ipilimumab could not be evaluated. The CDR3 DNA follows: TGCGCCAGCAGCCAAGAACGACAGAGCTCCTACGAGCAGTACTTC. Encoded protein: CASSQERQSSYEQYF.